This T cell receptor (beta chain) was sequenced for a study of tumor-infiltrating lymphocytes in primary liver carcinoma (dated by TCRdb to 2017 to 2019). About the study as a whole: The five patients, three men and two women aged 30 to 69 years, had hepatocellular carcinoma (four) or combined HCC and intrahepatic cholangiocarcinoma (one). Tumors of the five patients were stage T1-T3 N0M0 with maximum diameters of roughly 4.2 to 11 cm. Reproducibility between technical replicate repertoires was high, with correlation coefficients above 0.95 and mean shared-clone rates about 0.9. TCRbeta repertoire sequencing, expression microarrays and whole-exome sequencing were combined in the study across five regions of each liver tumor, with adjacent normal tissue and blood also included. A total of 35 or so specimens from 5 patients, comprising approximately 25 tumor regions, 5 adjacent noncancerous liver tissues and 5 peripheral blood samples, were covered by TCRbeta repertoire sequencing. Each sample produced about 3.65 to 7.5 million productive TCRbeta reads, and read depth showed no significant difference between tissue types. Points the paper makes about the study in general: The study included only four to six patients, and the authors note findings should be validated in a larger study. Pairs of tumor regions showed greater repertoire overlap (mean about 35%) than tumor-adjacent pairs (roughly 17%) or tumor-blood pairs (approximately 14%), which is consistent with antigen-driven expansion. Because only the TCR beta chain was sequenced and unpaired alpha chains were not captured, true repertoire diversity is likely underestimated. Since the samples were bulk and unsorted, there was no way to compare CD4+ and CD8+ T cell repertoires. A significantly larger repertoire fraction was made up by the top 250 clones in tumors than in blood (p = 0.039).

TCRbeta-specific cDNA was reverse-transcribed from around 500 ng total RNA using a constant-region primer and ProtoScript II reverse transcriptase. Construction of the TCRbeta libraries relied on three nested rounds of multiplex PCR, following a slightly modified ARM-PCR procedure. The first two PCR rounds used multiplex TRBV1-TRBV30 forward primers with a Cbeta reverse primer, each for approximately 11 cycles. Sample barcodes and Illumina adapters were added in a final 25-cycle PCR using Deep VentR polymerase. Amplicons of 200-500 bp were gel-purified with a QIAquick gel extraction kit before sequencing. An Illumina HiSeq 2500 was used to sequence the TCRbeta amplicons, generating 250-bp paired-end reads. The paper's data handling went like this. To recover full CDR3 sequences, reads were quality-trimmed using Trimmomatic v0.33 and paired reads were then merged using FLASH v1.2.11. V, D and J germline segments were assigned to the rearranged TCRbeta sequences using MiGEC v1.2.1b. Clonotype statistics and Shannon-Wiener diversity indices were calculated with VDJtools v1.0.0. To cut down on sampling bias, every analysis after diversity analysis relied on just the 250 most abundant clonotypes from each sample. TCRdb reanalyzed the raw reads on its own, using fastp at Q25 for trimming and MiXCR for clone calling, and kept in-frame beta chains. Duplicate CDR3 protein sequences are folded into a single record with the most common DNA and genes. The V and J calls and clone size are TCRdb's, not the authors'. The sample yields 37,000 or so distinct CDR3 sequences; more than 60% were counted once. The ten most abundant clones make up approximately 40% of the sample.

Without any cell sorting, total RNA and DNA were extracted together from around 18-30 mg of bulk tissue using the AllPrep DNA/RNA mini kit. Surgical resection was performed in China between late 2015 and early 2016 on five or six patients with histopathologically diagnosed primary liver carcinoma. Chronic HBV infection was present in the patients, and the patients were treatment-naive at sampling. Fresh tumor and adjacent tissue pieces were bisected; one half was stored in RNAlater at -80°C, the other sent for histology. This clonotype has a single count. Its antigen is not yet known. This CDR3 fails to terminate in the conserved phenylalanine or tryptophan, so it likely reflects a read error. CDR1 and CDR2 (MGHDK, SYGVNS) derive from the germline V gene. The CDR3 spans 15 residues, counting both ends. The retained sequence is limited to the CDR3, 45 bases, with the frame set at the first base.

This TCR derives from a man between 40 and 49 years old with primary liver carcinoma and hepatitis B virus infection. The V gene is TRBV25-1 and the J gene is TRBJ2-1; 8 bases in the middle match TRBD2. Sequencing used tumor-adjacent normal liver tissue. The DNA sequence is TGTGCCAGCAGTGACCACGCGGGGGGCCTCAATGTGCAGTTCTTA. It specifies CASSDHAGGLNVQFL.